Listed below are T cell receptor beta chains from one sample, sequenced in a study of shared clonotypes between healthy human individuals. The assay was immunoSEQ multiplex PCR, and TCRdb's table has in-frame clones only and misses some. The table records about a million clones, roughly 80% of them present only once. What was sequenced was memory CD4+ T cells from PBMCs. These receptors were taken from a young man in good health. Some clones in this sample may be carry-over from other donors' samples. Both conserved end residues are part of each CDR3.

v_gene,CDR3aa
TRBV28,CASSLAGYRNTEAFF
TRBV28,CASSWAGQGASYEQYF
TRBV18,CASSPGTSGISGELFF
TRBV10-3,CAIRSHGTQTYEQYF
TRBV28,CASSSTGWATEAFF
TRBV21-1,CASTSQSRDKGAMNTEAFF
TRBV7-3,CASSLNRAGVGDTQYF
TRBV7-6,CASSAGTGQYIQYF
TRBV10-3,CAIRGLAGELASYNEQFF
TRBV11-3,CASSLGLATANEQFF
TRBV28,CASRSGPDTQYF
TRBV5-1,CASSPTVGYTEAFF
TRBV4-1,CASSSQRNGRGEQYF
TRBV27,CASIPRRALMNTEAFF
TRBV5-1,CASSLEASGTREQYF
TRBV29-1,CSVGWESRGLEQYF
TRBV2,CASCFGSVGDTQYF
TRBV5-1,CASSFLGQETQYF
TRBV7-3,CASSLGGAEAFF
TRBV25-1,CASSTRTGMNTEAFF
TRBV18,CASSLDWNTGELFF
TRBV7-2,CASSLAGASGYNEQFF
TRBV19,CASSIWGPKDEKLFF
TRBV30,CAWSVTNYGYTF
TRBV4-2,CASSQDFLGRSPRDAQPQHF
TRBV5-4,CASSWAVVEGDTQYF
TRBV28,CASSLEAGNTIYF
TRBV2,CASGLTGVGEQYF
TRBV5-4,CASSRTGSSNGELFF
TRBV9,CASSAVGSGGYNEQFF
TRBV7-2,CASSRLGGVNGYTF
TRBV4-1,CASSQTLGGGRGETQYF
TRBV18,CASSTGTEGQPQHF
TRBV5-1,CASSSRPLSTDTQYF
TRBV4-2,CASSQEPAGAYNEQFF
TRBV2,CASSADNSPLHF